What follows are 26 T cell receptor beta chains derived from one specimen sequenced in a study of shared clonotypes between healthy human individuals. Measured with immunoSEQ multiplex PCR; TCRdb has only the in-frame clones, and not every one. The sample lists some 360,000 clones, less than 75% occurring once. The sequenced material came from memory CD4+ T cells sorted from blood. Sample subset: CD45RA-negative fraction. These receptors originate from a man aged 25-40 years in good health.

The rearrangement links TRBV10-3 to TRBJ1-4; unclear D gene. From germline, CDR1 is ENHRY and CDR2 SYGVKD. Trimming stripped 4 bases from V and 5 bases from J, with 11 bases between. This CDR3 has 14 amino acids. CDR3 in amino acids: CAISASGGNEKLFF. In DNA, the CDR3 is TGTGCCATCAGTGCCTCAGGAGGGAATGAAAAACTGTTTTTT.

The J gene is TRBJ1-1, the V gene TRBV27; 7 bases fit TRBD1. This CDR3 is built from 14 residues. The germline V gene encodes CDR1 MNHEY and CDR2 SMNVEV (reference sequence). The ends lost 6 bases at V and 0 bases at J; junction bases unmatched: 4. This CDR3 reads CASRQGTVNTEAFF. CDR3 coding DNA: TGTGCCAGCAGACAAGGGACAGTGAACACTGAAGCTTTCTTT.

In DNA form, the CDR3 reads TGTGCCAGCAGCCGCAGACTAGCGGGACCCTTCGGCAATGAGCAGTTCTTC. Its protein is CASSRRLAGPFGNEQFF. The rearrangement uses TRBV14 and TRBJ2-1, with 11 bases aligning to TRBD2. V gave up 4 bases and J gave up 6 bases; unmatched junction bases: 11. The length of the CDR3 is 17 residues. Germline-derived CDR1 and CDR2 are SGHDN and FVKESK.

The chain joins TRBV14 to TRBJ2-1, with 7 bases fitting TRBD2. V shed 3 bases and J 4 bases; nucleotides not matched to a gene: 6. Germline V gene lookup returns CDR1 SGHDN and CDR2 FVKESK. The CDR3 runs to 15 residues. CDR3: CASSQSSGVYNEQFF. The CDR3 DNA sequence: TGTGCCAGCAGCCAGTCCAGCGGGGTGTACAATGAGCAGTTCTTC. Together with reference TRBV14 and TRBJ2-1, the CDR3 gives the full variable domain: EAGVTQFPSHSVIEKGQTVTLRCDPISGHDNLYWYRRVMGKEIKFLLHFVKESKQDESGMPNNRFLAERTGGTYSTLKVQPAELEDSGVYFCASSQSSGVYNEQFFGPGTRLTVL.

This rearrangement joins TRBV5-6 to TRBJ1-5; tentatively, D is TRBD1 (6 bases). Looked up from germline, CDR1 is SGHDT and CDR2 is YYEEEE. The ends were cut back, 4 bases at V and 11 bases at J, with 13 bases in the middle. This CDR3 is built from 12 residues. The CDR3 DNA is TGTGCCAGCAGCCGGAGGGGGGCAACCCAGCATTTT. Translating it yields CASSRRGATQHF.

For the CDR3, the DNA is TGTGCCAGCAGCTTAGCGGGAGAGAACACCGGGGAGCTGTTTTTT. It encodes CASSLAGENTGELFF. This sequence joins TRBV5-6 and TRBJ2-2; TRBD2 matches at 8 bases. The CDR3 loop spans 15 amino acids. The germline gives CDR1 SGHDT, CDR2 YYEEEE. Losses at the gene ends were 2 bases for V and 1 base for J; bases not matched to a gene: 1.

This clone was counted ten times or more. The chain couples TRBV2 to TRBJ2-2; TRBD1 matches at 8 bases. The CDR3 has 15 residues. Germline trimming cut 6 bases from V and 1 base from J; bases unmatched to any gene: 4. Germline V gene sequence: CDR1 SNHLY, CDR2 FYNNEI. CDR3 sequence reads: CASRSDRVNTGELFF. CDR3 coding DNA: TGTGCCAGCAGGTCGGACAGGGTGAACACCGGGGAGCTGTTTTTT. Drawing the rest from reference TRBV2 and TRBJ2-2, the complete variable domain is EPEVTQTPSHQVTQMGQEVILRCVPISNHLYFYWYRQILGQKVEFLVSFYNNEISEKSEIFDDQFSVERPDGSNFTLKIRSTKLEDSAMYFCASRSDRVNTGELFFGEGSRLTVL.

V is TRBV27 and J is TRBJ2-7; 8 bases align to TRBD2. The CDR3 runs to 14 residues. Germline V gene sequence: CDR1 MNHEY, CDR2 SMNVEV (reference sequence). Trimming at V came to 5 bases and at J to 3 bases, leaving 6 bases not matched to a gene. CDR3 sequence (DNA): TGTGCCAGCAGTCGGGGACTAGGATTCTACGAGCAGTACTTC. Encoded protein: CASSRGLGFYEQYF.

This chain joins TRBV27 and TRBJ2-6; the D is unclear. Germline CDR1 reads MNHEY; CDR2 reads SMNVEV (reference sequence). Between the trimmed V and J ends, which lost 5 bases and 4 bases, there was a span of 9 bases. The CDR3 contains 14 residues. CDR3 sequence (DNA): TGTGCCAGCAGTACTTATTTGGGGGCCAACGTCCTGACTTTC. Protein sequence: CASSTYLGANVLTF.

This clone was seen more than once but under ten times. This rearrangement joins TRBV19 to TRBJ2-3; weak D call: TRBD1 (5 bases). CDR1 is LNHDA and CDR2 is SQIVND in the germline V gene (reference sequence). Trimming stripped 7 bases from V and 6 bases from J, with 17 bases between. CDR3 length: 14 amino acids. The CDR3: CASTPGADGDTQYF. As DNA, the CDR3 is TGTGCCAGTACCCCTGGGGCCGATGGGGATACGCAGTATTTT. Full variable domain (missing parts from reference TRBV19 and TRBJ2-3): DGGITQSPKYLFRKEGQNVTLSCEQNLNHDAMYWYRQDPGQGLRLIYYSQIVNDFQKGDIAEGYSVSREKKESFPLTVTSAQKNPTAFYLCASTPGADGDTQYFGPGTRLTVL.

The CDR3 reads CASSPPRGNPSYGYTF. The CDR3 nucleotides are TGTGCCAGCTCACCACCGAGGGGAAACCCAAGCTATGGCTACACCTTC. The rearrangement uses TRBV18 and TRBJ1-2; perhaps TRBD1 as D (5 bases). This CDR3 contains 16 residues. The V and J ends lost 0 bases and 4 bases respectively, with 15 bases between them. From germline, CDR1 is KGHSH and CDR2 LQKENI.

This clone was found a few times. The J gene is TRBJ2-1, the V gene TRBV5-1; 7 bases map to TRBD1. Germline CDR1 is SGHRS and CDR2 is YFSETQ. The length of the CDR3 is 13 residues. V shed 4 bases and J 6 bases; nucleotides not matched to a gene: 4. CDR3 nucleotides: TGCGCCAGCAGCCAGACAGGGCGCAATGAGCAGTTCTTC. Amino acid sequence: CASSQTGRNEQFF.

This clone showed up just a few times. This chain links TRBV11-2 with TRBJ1-1; possible D gene TRBD1, 6 bases. With 2 bases removed from V and 3 bases from J, the gap between germline ends came to 13 bases. CDR1 and CDR2 (germline): SGHAT, FQNNGV. This CDR3 region has 15 residues. The CDR3 DNA is TGTGCCAGCAGCTTATTCAGGGGCGGGGACACTGAAGCTTTCTTT. Protein product: CASSLFRGGDTEAFF.

The chain has TRBV4-3 and TRBJ1-4; TRBD1 might be the D (5 bases). Germline V gene sequence: CDR1 LGHNA, CDR2 YSLEER. The CDR3 runs to 15 residues. Trimming stripped 4 bases from V and 8 bases from J, with 17 bases between. This CDR3 reads CASSRKSGGDEKLFF. The CDR3 DNA sequence: TGCGCCAGCAGCCGGAAGAGCGGGGGTGACGAAAAACTGTTTTTT.

This rearrangement joins TRBV28 to TRBJ1-1; D is perhaps TRBD1 (5 bases). The V and J ends lost 7 bases and 1 base respectively, with 13 bases between them. Germline V gives CDR1 MDHEN, CDR2 SYDVKM. CDR3 length equals 14 residues. DNA for the CDR3: TGTGCCAGCATCAGTGGGGGAACGAACACTGAAGCTTTCTTT. Translation: CASISGGTNTEAFF. Combining the CDR3 with reference TRBV28 and TRBJ1-1 gives the whole variable domain DVKVTQSSRYLVKRTGEKVFLECVQDMDHENMFWYRQDPGLGLRLIYFSYDVKMKEKGDIPEGYSVSREKKERFSLILESASTNQTSMYLCASISGGTNTEAFFGQGTRLTVV.

This clone was counted once. The rearrangement links TRBV5-4 to TRBJ2-3, with D tentatively TRBD2 (6 bases). CDR3 size: 15 residues. Per the germline V gene, CDR1 is SGHNT and CDR2 is YYREEE (reference sequence). V was clipped by 7 bases and J by 4 bases, with 19 bases between them. The CDR3 DNA follows: TGTGCCAGCGGACCTGGGGGGAGAGGCCCAGATACGCAGTATTTT. It yields the protein CASGPGGRGPDTQYF.

The chain joins TRBV7-9 to TRBJ2-1; D gene ambiguous. V was shortened by 4 bases and J by 2 bases, with 12 bases between the two germline ends. The germline CDR1 and CDR2 sequences are SEHNR and FQNEAQ (reference sequence). This CDR3 has 15 residues. CDR3 nucleotides: TGTGCCAGCAGCTCCACCGGAGAGGCCTACAATGAGCAGTTCTTC. This codes for CASSSTGEAYNEQFF.

This clone was seen a single time. This chain joins TRBV11-2 and TRBJ2-3, with no clear D. V was pared by 3 bases and J by 0 bases, with 16 bases between. This CDR3 has 17 amino acids. Looked up from germline, CDR1 is SGHAT and CDR2 is FQNNGV. The CDR3 nucleotides are TGTGCCAGCAGCTTCCCATTTCCCCTTGCTAGCACAGATACGCAGTATTTT. This codes for CASSFPFPLASTDTQYF.

This clone was found a few times. This chain uses TRBV2 with TRBJ1-5, with D unresolved. This CDR3 spans 15 amino acids. Germline V gene data show CDR1 as SNHLY and CDR2 as FYNNEI. The V end lost 3 bases, the J end lost 0 bases, and 9 bases lay between the germline ends. This CDR3 is CASSDQSYSNQPQHF. The DNA for the CDR3 is TGTGCCAGCAGTGATCAATCCTATAGCAATCAGCCCCAGCATTTT.

The chain has TRBV6-1 and TRBJ1-2; D possibly corresponds to TRBD1 (5 bases). CDR3 length: 13 amino acids. Germline values: CDR1 MNHNS, CDR2 SASEGT. Between the trimmed V and J ends, which lost 7 bases and 7 bases, there was a span of 16 bases. The CDR3 here is CASIKRGESGYTF. The CDR3 region has the DNA TGTGCCAGCATTAAAAGAGGGGAATCTGGCTACACCTTC.

This rearrangement joins TRBV18 to TRBJ2-1, with 12 bases that match TRBD2. Germline CDR1 KGHSH, CDR2 LQKENI. The CDR3 length is 18 residues. With V trimmed by 2 bases and J by 9 bases, 14 bases remained unmatched. The CDR3 spells CASSPSSSGRALGGEQFF. The CDR3 region has the DNA TGTGCCAGCTCACCATCCTCTAGCGGGAGGGCCCTCGGGGGTGAGCAGTTCTTC.

V is TRBV15 and J is TRBJ2-1, with a possible D match to TRBD2 (5 bases). V was shortened by 0 bases and J by 9 bases, with 9 bases between the two germline ends. The CDR3 contains 13 residues. CDR1 is LNHNV and CDR2 is YYDKDF in the germline V gene (reference sequence). The CDR3 sequence: CATSREPEGEQFF. CDR3 DNA: TGTGCCACCAGCAGAGAGCCAGAGGGTGAGCAGTTCTTC.

The CDR3 loop reads CASSFQRQNYQETQYF. CDR3 in DNA: TGTGCCAGCAGCTTTCAACGGCAGAATTACCAAGAGACCCAGTACTTC. This chain connects TRBV7-9 to TRBJ2-5; unclear D gene. The CDR3 covers 16 residues. In germline, CDR1 is SEHNR, CDR2 FQNEAQ (reference sequence). V lost 3 bases, J lost 0 bases, and 14 bases lay in between.

The chain carries TRBV7-9 and TRBJ2-3, with 10 bases aligning to TRBD1. CDR1 and CDR2 (germline): SEHNR, FQNEAQ (reference sequence). This CDR3 region has 15 residues. The trim removed 4 bases at V and 1 base at J, leaving 2 bases unmatched. Written as DNA, the CDR3 is TGTGCCAGCAGCTCCGGGACAGGGGGCACAGATACGCAGTATTTT. Its protein product is CASSSGTGGTDTQYF.

This clone has a handful of counts. The J gene is TRBJ2-2, the V gene TRBV11-2, with a tentative D call TRBD1 (6 bases). The germline V gene has CDR1 SGHAT and CDR2 FQNNGV. Trimming took off 2 bases at V and 6 bases at J, with 16 bases between the two ends. The length of the CDR3 is 16 residues. This CDR3 is CASSLTGTPSSGELFF. CDR3 nucleotides: TGTGCCAGCAGCTTAACCGGGACACCAAGCTCCGGGGAGCTGTTTTTT.

This clone has only a few counts. The chain is built from TRBV5-4 and TRBJ2-5, with D unclear. The CDR3 covers 16 residues. Looked up from germline, CDR1 is SGHNT and CDR2 is YYREEE (reference sequence). V dropped 2 bases and J dropped 4 bases, with 18 bases sitting between them. The CDR3 here is CASSFPGSGPGETQYF. The CDR3 DNA reads as TGTGCCAGCAGCTTCCCGGGTTCCGGCCCGGGAGAGACCCAGTACTTC.